This T cell receptor beta chain was obtained from a study of graft-versus-host responses after intestinal transplantation. This CDR3 has 15 amino acids. V was trimmed by 3 bases and J by 7 bases, leaving 15 bases between them. Germline V gene lookup returns CDR1 SGHAT and CDR2 FQDESV (reference sequence). On this clone itself: Its antigen is not identified.

Clones were read by immunoSEQ multiplex PCR, and TCRdb kept only the in-frame ones, dropping some. The sample carries over 80,000 clones, around 92% recorded once. The sequencing used unstimulated CD4+ T cells sorted from spleen or lymph node cells, collected before transplant. V gene TRBV11-1 combines with J gene TRBJ1-4, with D tentatively TRBD1 (6 bases). The sequence came from a human donor who was the organ donor for an intestinal transplant. CDR3 sequence reads: CASSFRQVSTEKLFF. CDR3 coding DNA: TGTGCCAGCAGCTTCCGACAGGTTTCCACTGAAAAACTGTTTTTT. Full variable domain (remainder filled in from reference TRBV11-1 and TRBJ1-4): EAEVAQSPRYKITEKSQAVAFWCDPISGHATLYWYRQILGQGPELLVQFQDESVVDDSQLPKDRFSAERLKGVDSTLKIQPAELGDSAMYLCASSFRQVSTEKLFFGSGTQLSVL.